This note documents a single TCR beta chain sequence. Its antigen is unidentified. This entry is derived from a study of OX40 agonist ivuxolimab in advanced cancers. Study-wide points: Mean expanded clone counts were higher in CD8+ than CD4+ T cells.

Data came from immunoSEQ multiplex PCR; TCRdb stores just in-frame clones and leaves some out. The sample shows tens of thousands of clones, around three quarters of them seen only once. The CDR3 sequence is 14 residues long. Germline lookup yields CDR1 LNHDA and CDR2 SQIVND (reference sequence). The V end was cut by 2 bases, the J end by 7 bases, with 14 bases between. The chain carries TRBV19 and TRBJ1-2, with D possibly matching TRBD1 (6 bases). This receptor was identified in an adult with an advanced solid tumor such as melanoma, head and neck, liver or kidney cancer. Sequencing used CD4+ or CD8+ T cells sorted from blood, obtained in a trial of the OX40 agonist ivuxolimab. The CDR3 spells CASSITPTGPGYTF. The CDR3 DNA reads as TGTGCCAGTAGTATAACCCCGACAGGACCTGGCTACACCTTC.